The clone carrying this T cell receptor (beta chain) appeared a few times. The source of the sample is a study of T cells after yellow fever vaccination. Via MiXCR, TCRdb re-called the 5' RACE reads, giving one row per CDR3 protein. This sample has more than 75,000 distinct CDR3 sequences, with approximately 9% found just once. V was trimmed by 1 base and J by 5 bases, leaving 5 bases between them. The CDR3 contains 13 residues. Germline V gene data show CDR1 as SGHDN and CDR2 as FVKESK. The sample consisted of CD8+ T cells not binding an NS4B(214-222) dextramer, sorted from PBMCs, taken approximately 15 days after the first yellow fever vaccination. The TCR originated in a young man who received the YFV17D yellow fever vaccine. The J gene is TRBJ2-2, the V gene TRBV14; D is uncertain. The CDR3 DNA sequence: TGTGCCAGCAGCCAAGTGGGAACCGGGGAGCTGTTTTTT. It translates to CASSQVGTGELFF.